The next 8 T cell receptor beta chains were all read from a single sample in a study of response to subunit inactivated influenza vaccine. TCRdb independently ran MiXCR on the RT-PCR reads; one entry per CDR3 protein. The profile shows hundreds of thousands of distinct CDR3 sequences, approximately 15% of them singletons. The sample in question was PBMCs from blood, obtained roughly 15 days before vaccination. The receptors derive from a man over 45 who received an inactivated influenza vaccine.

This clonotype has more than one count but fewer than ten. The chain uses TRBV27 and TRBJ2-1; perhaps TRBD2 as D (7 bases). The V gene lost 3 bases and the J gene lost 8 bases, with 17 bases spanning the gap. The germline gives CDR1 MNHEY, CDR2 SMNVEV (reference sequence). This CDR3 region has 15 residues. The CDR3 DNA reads TGTGCCAGCAGTTTGATTGGGGGGGCGGGGCATGAGCAGTTCTTC. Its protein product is CASSLIGGAGHEQFF.

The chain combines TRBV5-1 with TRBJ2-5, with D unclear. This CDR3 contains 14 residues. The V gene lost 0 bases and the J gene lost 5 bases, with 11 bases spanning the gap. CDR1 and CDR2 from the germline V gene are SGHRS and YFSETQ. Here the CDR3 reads CASSLAPQEETQYF. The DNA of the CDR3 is TGCGCCAGCAGCTTGGCCCCGCAGGAGGAGACCCAGTACTTC.

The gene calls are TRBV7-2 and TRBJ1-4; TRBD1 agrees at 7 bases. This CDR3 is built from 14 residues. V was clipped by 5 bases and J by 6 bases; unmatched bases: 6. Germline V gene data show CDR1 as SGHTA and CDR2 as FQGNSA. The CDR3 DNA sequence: TGTGCCAGCAGCGCTGGGACAGTTGATGAAAAACTGTTTTTT. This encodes CASSAGTVDEKLFF.

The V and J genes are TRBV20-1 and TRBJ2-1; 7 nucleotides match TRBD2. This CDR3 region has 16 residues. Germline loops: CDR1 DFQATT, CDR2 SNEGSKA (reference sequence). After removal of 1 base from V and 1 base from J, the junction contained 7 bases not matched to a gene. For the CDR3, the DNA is TGCAGTGCTAGAGTTTTTAGCGGGCCTTCCTACAATGAGCAGTTCTTC. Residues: CSARVFSGPSYNEQFF.

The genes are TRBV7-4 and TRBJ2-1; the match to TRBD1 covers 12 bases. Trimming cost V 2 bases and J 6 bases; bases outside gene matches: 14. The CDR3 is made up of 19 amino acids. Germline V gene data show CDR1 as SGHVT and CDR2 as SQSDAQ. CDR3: CASSLWQAVGQGASNEQFF. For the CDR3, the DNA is TGTGCCAGCAGCTTATGGCAGGCGGTGGGACAGGGGGCCTCCAATGAGCAGTTCTTC.

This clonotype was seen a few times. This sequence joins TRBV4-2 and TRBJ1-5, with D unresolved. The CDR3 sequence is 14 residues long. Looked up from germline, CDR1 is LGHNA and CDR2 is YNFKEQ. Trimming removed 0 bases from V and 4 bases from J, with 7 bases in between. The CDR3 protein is CASSQDEANQPQHF. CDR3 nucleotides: TGTGCCAGCAGCCAAGATGAGGCTAATCAGCCCCAGCATTTT.

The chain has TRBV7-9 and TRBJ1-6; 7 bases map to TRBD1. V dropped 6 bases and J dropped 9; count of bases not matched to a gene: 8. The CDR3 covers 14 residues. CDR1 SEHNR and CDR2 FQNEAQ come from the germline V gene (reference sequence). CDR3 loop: CASSLTGRASPLHF. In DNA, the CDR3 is TGTGCCAGCAGTTTGACAGGGAGGGCTTCACCCCTCCACTTT. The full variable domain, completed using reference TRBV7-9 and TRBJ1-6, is DTGVSQNPRHKITKRGQNVTFRCDPISEHNRLYWYRQTLGQGPEFLTYFQNEAQLEKSRLLSDRFSAERPKGSFSTLEIQRTEQGDSAMYLCASSLTGRASPLHFGNGTRLTVT.

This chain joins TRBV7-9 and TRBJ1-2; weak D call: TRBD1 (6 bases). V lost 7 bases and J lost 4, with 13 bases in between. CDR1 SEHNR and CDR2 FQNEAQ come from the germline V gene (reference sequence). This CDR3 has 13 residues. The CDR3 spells CASKTDSSYGYTF. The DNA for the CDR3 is TGTGCCAGCAAGACGGACAGTTCCTATGGCTACACCTTC. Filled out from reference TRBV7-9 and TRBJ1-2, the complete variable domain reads DTGVSQNPRHKITKRGQNVTFRCDPISEHNRLYWYRQTLGQGPEFLTYFQNEAQLEKSRLLSDRFSAERPKGSFSTLEIQRTEQGDSAMYLCASKTDSSYGYTFGSGTRLTVV.